This T cell receptor beta chain was observed in a study of cytomegalovirus exposure and HLA in healthy donors. Trimming took 7 bases from V and 2 from J, leaving 20 bases between them. This CDR3 is built from 17 residues. Per germline, CDR1 LNHDA and CDR2 SQIVND (reference sequence). This clone was counted a single time. The PCR contained 60 Vbeta and 13 Jbeta primers. TCRdb's copy holds only in-frame clones and misses some; the assay was immunoSEQ multiplex PCR. The table shows about 120,000 clones, with about 77% occurring only once. V usage is TRBV19 and J usage is TRBJ2-2; D may be TRBD1 (6 bases). Sequenced: PBMCs. The receptor's source is a woman in her 30s in good health and CMV-seropositive. Here the CDR3 reads CASKYGSGRGNTGELFF. The CDR3 region has the DNA TGTGCCAGTAAATACGGTTCGGGCAGGGGTAACACCGGGGAGCTGTTTTTT.